This entry lists 6 T cell receptor beta chains sequenced from one sample in a study of spatial heterogeneity in lung cancer. Study-level points and caveats: Tracking of tumor mutation counts was seen in expanded intratumoral alpha and beta TCR counts.

TCRdb re-called the 5' RACE reads through MiXCR, storing one row per CDR3 protein. The sample lists about 20,000 distinct CDR3 sequences, around 6% occurring once. Antigen specificity for these receptors is unknown. Stated time point: sample taken at primary tumor resection. The sample in question was lung tumor tissue, obtained at surgery. These receptors all stem from a female donor with early-stage non-small cell lung cancer.

This clonotype occurred many times. This rearrangement joins TRBV5-1 to TRBJ2-3; D gene unclear. Trimming cost V 3 bases and J 1 base, with 9 bases left between them. Germline V gives CDR1 SGHRS, CDR2 YFSETQ. CDR3 length: 14 residues. In DNA, the CDR3 is TGCGCCAGCAGCTCCGGCAGAGGCACAGATACGCAGTATTTT. It encodes CASSSGRGTDTQYF.

The table lists this clonotype with many counts. The rearrangement links TRBV11-2 to TRBJ2-1, with D hard to call. The CDR3 has 12 amino acids. Germline CDR1 reads SGHAT; CDR2 reads FQNNGV. V was clipped by 3 bases and J by 12 bases, with 12 bases between them. The CDR3 loop reads CASSFPPGRQFF. DNA for the CDR3: TGTGCCAGCAGCTTCCCCCCGGGTAGGCAGTTCTTC.

This clonotype was recorded at least ten times. The chain joins TRBV7-3 to TRBJ2-5; 11 bases fit TRBD2. In germline, CDR1 is SGHTA, CDR2 FQGTGA. The CDR3 spans 15 residues. V shed 3 bases and J 4 bases; nucleotides not matched to a gene: 4. The CDR3 coding sequence is TGTGCCAGCAGCTTCCTAGCGGGAGGAGGAGAGACCCAGTACTTC. Translating it yields CASSFLAGGGETQYF. The complete variable domain, with remaining parts taken from reference TRBV7-3 and TRBJ2-5, reads GAGVSQTPSNKVTEKGKYVELRCDPISGHTALYWYRQSLGQGPEFLIYFQGTGAADDSGLPNDRFFAVRPEGSVSTLKIQRTERGDSAVYLCASSFLAGGGETQYFGPGTRLLVL.

This clonotype was seen many times. The J gene is TRBJ2-7, the V gene TRBV6-1; the D is unclear. The CDR3 is 14 residues long. Trimming pared 1 base from V and 0 bases from J, leaving 7 bases between. Germline V CDR1 and CDR2: MNHNS, SASEGT. This CDR3 reads CASSEDIFSYEQYF. For the CDR3, the DNA is TGTGCCAGCAGTGAAGACATTTTCTCCTACGAGCAGTACTTC.

This clonotype showed up many times. This chain uses TRBV7-2 with TRBJ2-7, with D perhaps matching TRBD1 (6 bases). Germline V gives CDR1 SGHTA, CDR2 FQGNSA. CDR3 length: 12 amino acids. V lost 5 bases, J lost 9 bases, and 14 bases lay in between. For the CDR3, the DNA is TGTGCCAGCAGCGCCGACAGGTTGGGGCAGTACTTC. The encoded protein is CASSADRLGQYF.

This clonotype was picked up many times. The chain uses TRBV27 and TRBJ1-2, with D possibly being TRBD1 (5 bases). This CDR3 region has 12 residues. The germline V gene has CDR1 MNHEY and CDR2 SMNVEV (reference sequence). V was cut by 2 bases and J by 6 bases, with 7 bases left in between. For the CDR3, the DNA is TGTGCCAGCAGTTTAAGGGGTCATGGCTACACCTTC. Encoded protein: CASSLRGHGYTF.